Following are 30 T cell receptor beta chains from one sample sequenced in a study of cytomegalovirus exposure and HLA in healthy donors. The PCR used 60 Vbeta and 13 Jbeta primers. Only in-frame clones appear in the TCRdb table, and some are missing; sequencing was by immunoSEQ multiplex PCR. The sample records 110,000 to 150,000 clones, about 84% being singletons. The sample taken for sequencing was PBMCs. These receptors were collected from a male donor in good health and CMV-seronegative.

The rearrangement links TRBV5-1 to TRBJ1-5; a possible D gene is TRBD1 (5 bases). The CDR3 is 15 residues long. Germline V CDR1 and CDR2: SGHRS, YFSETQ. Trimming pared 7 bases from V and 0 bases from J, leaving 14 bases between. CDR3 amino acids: CASRLWGDSNQPQHF. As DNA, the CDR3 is TGCGCCAGCCGCCTTTGGGGCGATAGCAATCAGCCCCAGCATTTT.

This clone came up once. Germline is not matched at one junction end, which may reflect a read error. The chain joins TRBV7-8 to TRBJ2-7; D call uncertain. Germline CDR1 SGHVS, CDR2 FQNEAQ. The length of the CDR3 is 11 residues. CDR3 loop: CASGDSHEQYF. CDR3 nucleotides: TGTGCCAGCGGAGACTCCCACGAGCAGTACTTC.

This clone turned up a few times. In DNA, the CDR3 is TGCAGTGCCTCGATGAACGGGCAGTACTTC. This codes for CSASMNGQYF. V is TRBV20-1 and J is TRBJ2-7; no reliable D call. CDR1 is DFQATT and CDR2 is SNEGSKA in the germline V gene (reference sequence). V lost 6 bases, J lost 9 bases, and 12 bases lay in between. This CDR3 region has 10 residues.

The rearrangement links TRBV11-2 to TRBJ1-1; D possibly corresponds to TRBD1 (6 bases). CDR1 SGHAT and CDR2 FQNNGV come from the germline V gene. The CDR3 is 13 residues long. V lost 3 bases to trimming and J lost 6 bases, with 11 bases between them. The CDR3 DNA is TGTGCCAGCAGCTTCCGGACAGTACCTGAAGCTTTCTTT. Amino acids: CASSFRTVPEAFF.

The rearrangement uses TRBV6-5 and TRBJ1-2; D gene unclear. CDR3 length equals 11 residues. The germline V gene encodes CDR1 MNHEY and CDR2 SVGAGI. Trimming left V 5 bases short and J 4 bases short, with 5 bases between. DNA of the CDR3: TGTGCCAGCAGTGAGCTCTATGGCTACACCTTC. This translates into CASSELYGYTF.

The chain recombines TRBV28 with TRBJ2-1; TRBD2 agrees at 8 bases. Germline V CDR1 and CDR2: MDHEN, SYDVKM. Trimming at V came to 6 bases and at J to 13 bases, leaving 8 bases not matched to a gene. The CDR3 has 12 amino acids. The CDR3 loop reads CASRTSGRSQFF. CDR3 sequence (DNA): TGTGCCAGCAGGACGAGCGGGAGAAGTCAGTTCTTC.

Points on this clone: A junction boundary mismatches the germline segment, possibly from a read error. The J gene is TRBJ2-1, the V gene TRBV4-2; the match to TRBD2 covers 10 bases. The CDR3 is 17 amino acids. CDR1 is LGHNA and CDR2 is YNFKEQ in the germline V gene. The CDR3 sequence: CANSQYSGGGSYNEQFF. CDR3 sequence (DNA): TGTGCCAACAGCCAATACAGCGGGGGGGGCTCCTACAATGAGCAGTTCTTC.

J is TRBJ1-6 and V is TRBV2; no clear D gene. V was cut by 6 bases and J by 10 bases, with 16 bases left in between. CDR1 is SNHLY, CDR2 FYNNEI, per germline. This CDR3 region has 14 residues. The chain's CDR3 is CASRGAPSGSPLHF. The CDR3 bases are TGTGCCAGCAGAGGAGCCCCATCCGGATCACCCCTCCACTTT.

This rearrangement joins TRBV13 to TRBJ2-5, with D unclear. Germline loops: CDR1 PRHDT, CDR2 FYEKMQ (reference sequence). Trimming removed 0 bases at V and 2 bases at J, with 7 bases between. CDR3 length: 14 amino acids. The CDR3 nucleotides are TGTGCCAGCAGCTTAGGACGGAGTCAAGAGACCCAGTACTTC. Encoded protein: CASSLGRSQETQYF.

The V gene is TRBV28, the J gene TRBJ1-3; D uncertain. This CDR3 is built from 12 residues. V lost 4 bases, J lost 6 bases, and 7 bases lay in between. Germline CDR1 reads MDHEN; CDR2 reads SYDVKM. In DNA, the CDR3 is TGTGCCAGCAGTTCTCCTTTAAACACCATATATTTT. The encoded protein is CASSSPLNTIYF.

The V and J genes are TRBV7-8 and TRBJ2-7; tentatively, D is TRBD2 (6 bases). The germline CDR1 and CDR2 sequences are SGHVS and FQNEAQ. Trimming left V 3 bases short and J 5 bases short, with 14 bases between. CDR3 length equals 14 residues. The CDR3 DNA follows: TGTGCCAGCAGCTTCGACAGTGGAGGGAACGAGCAGTACTTC. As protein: CASSFDSGGNEQYF.

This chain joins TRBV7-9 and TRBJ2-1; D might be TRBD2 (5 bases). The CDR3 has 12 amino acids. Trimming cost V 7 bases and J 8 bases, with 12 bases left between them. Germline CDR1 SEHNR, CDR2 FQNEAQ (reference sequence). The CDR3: CASNSRRDEQFF. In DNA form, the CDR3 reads TGTGCCAGCAACTCCCGGCGGGATGAGCAGTTCTTC.

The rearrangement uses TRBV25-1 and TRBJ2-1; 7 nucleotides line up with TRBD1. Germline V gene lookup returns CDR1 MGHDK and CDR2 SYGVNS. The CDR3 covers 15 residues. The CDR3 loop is CAITEATGTLNEQFF. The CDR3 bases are TGTGCAATCACTGAGGCGACAGGGACCCTCAATGAGCAGTTCTTC. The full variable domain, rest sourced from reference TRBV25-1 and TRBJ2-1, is EADIYQTPRYLVIGTGKKITLECSQTMGHDKMYWYQQDPGMELHLIHYSYGVNSTEKGDLSSESTVSRIRTEHFPLTLESARPSHTSQYLCAITEATGTLNEQFFGPGTRLTVL.

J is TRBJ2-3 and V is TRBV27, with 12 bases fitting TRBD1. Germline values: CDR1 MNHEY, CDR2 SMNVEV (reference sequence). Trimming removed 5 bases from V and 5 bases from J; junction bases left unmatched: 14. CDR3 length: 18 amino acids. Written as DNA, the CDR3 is TGTGCCAGCAGTCCCACACCCGTCGGGACAGGGGGCAAAGATACGCAGTATTTT. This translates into CASSPTPVGTGGKDTQYF.

The CDR3 sequence: CASSPRDSYYEQYF. CDR3 bases: TGTGCCAGCTCACCTCGGGACAGTTATTACGAGCAGTACTTC. This chain uses TRBV18 with TRBJ2-7, with TRBD1 matching over 7 bases. Unmatched junction bases numbered 6, after V lost 3 bases and J lost 4 bases. The CDR3 sequence is 14 residues long. CDR1 is KGHSH, CDR2 LQKENI, per germline.

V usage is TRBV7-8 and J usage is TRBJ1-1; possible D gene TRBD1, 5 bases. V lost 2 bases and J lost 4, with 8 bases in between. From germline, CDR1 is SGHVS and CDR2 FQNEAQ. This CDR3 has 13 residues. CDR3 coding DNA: TGTGCCAGCAGCTTAAAAACAGGCACTGAAGCTTTCTTT. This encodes CASSLKTGTEAFF.

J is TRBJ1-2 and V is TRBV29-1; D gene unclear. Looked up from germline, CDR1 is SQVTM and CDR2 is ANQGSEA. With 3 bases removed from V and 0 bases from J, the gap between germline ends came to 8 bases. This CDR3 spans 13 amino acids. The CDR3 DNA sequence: TGCAGCGTTGATCCCAGCGCTAACTATGGCTACACCTTC. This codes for CSVDPSANYGYTF. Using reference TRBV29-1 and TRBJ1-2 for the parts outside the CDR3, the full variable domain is SAVISQKPSRDICQRGTSLTIQCQVDSQVTMMFWYRQQPGQSLTLIATANQGSEATYESGFVIDKFPISRPNLTFSTLTVSNMSPEDSSIYLCSVDPSANYGYTFGSGTRLTVV.

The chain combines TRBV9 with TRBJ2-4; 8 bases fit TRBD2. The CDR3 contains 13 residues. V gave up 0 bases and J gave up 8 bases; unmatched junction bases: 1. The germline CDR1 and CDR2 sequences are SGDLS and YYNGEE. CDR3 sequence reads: CASSVEAGDIQYF. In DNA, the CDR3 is TGTGCCAGCAGCGTAGAAGCGGGGGACATTCAGTACTTC.

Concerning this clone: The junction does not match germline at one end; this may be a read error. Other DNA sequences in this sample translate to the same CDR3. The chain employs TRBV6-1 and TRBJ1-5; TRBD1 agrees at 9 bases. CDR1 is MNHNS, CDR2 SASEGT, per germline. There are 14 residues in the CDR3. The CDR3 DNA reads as TGTGCCAGCAGTGTACAGGGGGCGAATCAGCCCCAGCACTTT. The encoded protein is CASSVQGANQPQHF.

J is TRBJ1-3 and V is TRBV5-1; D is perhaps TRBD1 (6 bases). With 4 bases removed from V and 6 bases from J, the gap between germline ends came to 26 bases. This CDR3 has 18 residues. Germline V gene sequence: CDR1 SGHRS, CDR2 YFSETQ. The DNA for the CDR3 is TGCGCCAGCAGCCCAACAGGGAACCCTCGGATGGCGGAAAACACCATATATTTT. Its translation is CASSPTGNPRMAENTIYF.

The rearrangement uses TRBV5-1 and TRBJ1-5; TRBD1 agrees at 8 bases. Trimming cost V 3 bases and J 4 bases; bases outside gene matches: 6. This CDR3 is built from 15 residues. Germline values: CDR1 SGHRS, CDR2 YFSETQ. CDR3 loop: CASSYQGAKNQPQHF. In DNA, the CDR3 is TGCGCCAGCAGCTATCAGGGGGCGAAGAATCAGCCCCAGCATTTT.

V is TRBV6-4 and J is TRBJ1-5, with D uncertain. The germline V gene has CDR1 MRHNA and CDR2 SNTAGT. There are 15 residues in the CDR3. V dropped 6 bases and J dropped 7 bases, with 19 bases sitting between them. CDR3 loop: CASSPPGSLLQPQHF. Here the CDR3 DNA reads TGTGCCAGCAGCCCACCGGGGTCTCTCTTACAGCCCCAGCATTTT.

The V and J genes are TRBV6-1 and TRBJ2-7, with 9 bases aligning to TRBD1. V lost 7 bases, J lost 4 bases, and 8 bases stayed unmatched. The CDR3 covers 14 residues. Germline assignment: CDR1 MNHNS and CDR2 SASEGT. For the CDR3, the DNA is TGTGCCAGCACCGAGCTGGACAGGGGATACGAGCAGTACTTC. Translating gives CASTELDRGYEQYF.

The DNA of the CDR3 is TGTGCCAGCAGCTTCTACCGGGAACAGAGCTCCTACAATGAGCAGTTCTTC. Protein sequence: CASSFYREQSSYNEQFF. This chain links TRBV9 with TRBJ2-1; weak D call: TRBD2 (5 bases). CDR1 and CDR2 (germline): SGDLS, YYNGEE. V was pared by 4 bases and J by 0 bases, with 17 bases between. The CDR3 runs to 17 residues.

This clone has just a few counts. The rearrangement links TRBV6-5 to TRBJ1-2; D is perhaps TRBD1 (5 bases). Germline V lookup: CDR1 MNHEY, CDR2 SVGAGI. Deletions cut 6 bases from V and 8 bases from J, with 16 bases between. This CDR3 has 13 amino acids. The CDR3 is CASRSGGRGGYTF. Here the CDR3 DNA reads TGTGCCAGCAGGTCCGGGGGTCGAGGGGGCTACACCTTC.

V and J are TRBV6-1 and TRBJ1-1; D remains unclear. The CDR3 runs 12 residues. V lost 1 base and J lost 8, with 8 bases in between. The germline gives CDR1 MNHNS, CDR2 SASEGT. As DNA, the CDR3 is TGTGCCAGCAGTGAAGGAATAGTCGAAGCTTTCTTT. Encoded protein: CASSEGIVEAFF.

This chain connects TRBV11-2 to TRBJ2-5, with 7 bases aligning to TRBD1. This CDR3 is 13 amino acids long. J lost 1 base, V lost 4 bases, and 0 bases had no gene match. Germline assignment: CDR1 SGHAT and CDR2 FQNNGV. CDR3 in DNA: TGTGCCAGCAGCTGGGACAGCCAAGAGACCCAGTACTTC. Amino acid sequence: CASSWDSQETQYF.

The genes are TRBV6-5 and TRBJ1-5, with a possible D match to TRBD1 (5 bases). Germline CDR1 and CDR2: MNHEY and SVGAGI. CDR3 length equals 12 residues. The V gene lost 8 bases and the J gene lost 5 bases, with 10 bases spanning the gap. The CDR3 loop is CASGTSDQPQHF. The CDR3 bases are TGTGCCAGCGGGACTTCAGATCAGCCCCAGCATTTT.

The CDR3 sequence is CASSLVRGGEQYF. Here the CDR3 DNA reads TGTGCCAGCAGCTTAGTGCGGGGGGGCGAGCAGTACTTC. The chain recombines TRBV11-3 with TRBJ2-7, with 9 bases matching TRBD2. Germline CDR1 is SGHNT and CDR2 is YENEEA. Trimming cost V 1 base and J 6 bases; bases outside gene matches: 1. The CDR3 is 13 amino acids.

CDR3 nucleotides: TGTGCCAGCATTGAGGGCCCGGGGAGGGGCTACACCTTC. It yields the protein CASIEGPGRGYTF. The rearrangement links TRBV2 to TRBJ1-2; no definite D call. The CDR3 extends over 13 amino acids. Germline V gene data show CDR1 as SNHLY and CDR2 as FYNNEI. Trimming took 7 bases from V and 8 from J, leaving 17 bases between them.